Described below is a single T cell receptor (beta chain) sequence and its context. Trimming shortened V by 6 bases and J by 8 bases, and 7 bases separated the two germline ends. CDR3 size: 11 residues. Unique molecular identifiers were used in preparing the TCRbeta library. TCRdb reanalysed the PCR reads using MiXCR and keeps one entry per CDR3 protein. The table shows 500,000 or so distinct CDR3 sequences, with 9.5% to 12% occurring only once. The source of the sample is a study of T-cell reconstitution after alpha-beta-depleted transplantation in children. The source was PBMCs, mostly from graft donor cells, collected 180 days after TCRalphabeta/CD19-depleted stem cell transplant. V gene TRBV12-3 or TRBV12-4 combines with J gene TRBJ2-2, with D hard to call. This TCR was sampled from a female patient between 2 and 10 years old who had a stem cell transplant for aplastic anemia, so the T cells may come from the graft donor. CDR3 sequence reads: CASRSRGELFF. The CDR3, as DNA: TGTGCCAGCAGGTCGAGGGGGGAGCTGTTTTTT.